This record looks at one TCR beta chain sequence and its context. Antigen: not known. This entry belongs to a study of cytomegalovirus exposure and HLA in healthy donors. General study results and limits: Most TCRs appeared rarely, but some public TCRs recurred in many donors.

PCR involved 60 Vbeta and 13 Jbeta primers. The repertoire was sequenced with immunoSEQ multiplex PCR; TCRdb's copy has only in-frame clones and lacks some. The sample includes fewer than 90,000 clones, around 77% of them seen just once. Per germline, CDR1 SGHNT and CDR2 YYREEE (reference sequence). The trim removed 4 bases at V and 7 bases at J, leaving 8 bases unmatched. The CDR3 has 14 residues. This clonotype was sampled from a man aged 30 to 39 in good health and CMV-seronegative. The V gene is TRBV5-4, the J gene TRBJ2-7; 10 positions match TRBD1. The sample was PBMCs. The chain's CDR3 is CASSTGDRGQEQYF. The CDR3 bases are TGTGCCAGCAGCACCGGGGACAGGGGACAGGAGCAGTACTTC.